In this sample, the clone carrying this T cell receptor beta chain turned up many times. This specimen belongs to a study of low-dose radiotherapy and immunotherapy resistance in tumors. Study context: The study gave patients oral aspirin 300 mg daily for four cycles from cycle 1 day 1.

Regarding time point: after trial treatment. This sample's treatment: LDRT plus nivolumab, ipilimumab, low-dose cyclophosphamide and aspirin (RACIN trial). Advanced solid tumors without tumor-infiltrating lymphocytes were required for inclusion. Germline-derived CDR1 and CDR2 are MNHNY and SVGAGI (reference sequence). The CDR3 has 17 residues. Trimming took 6 bases from V and 2 from J, leaving 23 bases between them. First-strand cDNA relied on TRAV- and TRBV-specific primers spanning alpha and beta chains. TCRs were put through 15 to 25 PCR cycles of amplification with Phusion. A constant-region primer and the V-primer adapter served as the primer pair. TCRdb re-called the reads with MiXCR, one entry per CDR3 protein. In the table there are 65,000 to 95,000 distinct CDR3 sequences, around 17% of which are singletons.

The V call is TRBV6-6, the J call TRBJ2-7; D remains unclear. This clonotype was sampled from a male donor with prostate cancer. The source material was PBMCs, sampled after low-dose radiotherapy plus immunotherapy. This chain's CDR3 is CASSRTPAAIPPYEQYF. Written as DNA, the CDR3 is TGTGCCAGCAGCCGTACTCCCGCAGCGATTCCTCCCTACGAGCAGTACTTC.